These 7 T cell receptor beta chains share one sample of origin, sequenced in a study of shared T cell receptors in the human thymus. TCRdb's copy holds only in-frame clones and misses some; the assay was immunoSEQ multiplex PCR. The sample yields about 610,000 clones, 88% seen once. This same sample was also part of a study on human thymus T cells.

The sequenced sample consisted of thymocytes. These receptors were obtained from a boy less than two years old with a congenital heart defect.

This sequence joins TRBV27 and TRBJ2-2, with 10 nucleotides matching TRBD2. The CDR3 contains 17 residues. Germline CDR1 and CDR2: MNHEY and SMNVEV (reference sequence). After removal of 2 bases from V and 6 bases from J, the junction contained 9 bases not matched to a gene. CDR3 in amino acids: CASSLMRLAGVAGELFF. In DNA, the CDR3 is TGTGCCAGCAGTTTAATGAGGCTAGCGGGAGTGGCCGGGGAGCTGTTTTTT.

V usage is TRBV18 and J usage is TRBJ2-7; 10 nucleotides line up with TRBD1. V lost 6 bases, J lost 4 bases, and 3 bases stayed unmatched. Germline-derived CDR1 and CDR2 are KGHSH and LQKENI. The CDR3 is 13 amino acids. CDR3 sequence reads: CASSGDRGYEQYF. DNA for the CDR3: TGTGCCAGCTCCGGGGACAGGGGATACGAGCAGTACTTC.

The CDR3 sequence: CATSRDRTSGRYTQYF. The DNA of the CDR3 is TGTGCCACCAGCAGAGATCGAACTAGCGGGAGGTATACGCAGTATTTT. The genes are TRBV15 and TRBJ2-3; 12 bases match TRBD2. After removal of 0 bases from V and 7 bases from J, the junction contained 5 bases not matched to a gene. Germline loops: CDR1 LNHNV, CDR2 YYDKDF (reference sequence). The CDR3 spans 16 residues.

This rearrangement joins TRBV5-3 to TRBJ1-5; no firm D call. TRBV5-3 is marked as an open reading frame, function uncertain. Trimming left V 4 bases short and J 7 bases short, with 9 bases between. The CDR3 totals 12 residues. CDR3 loop: CARSQWWQPQHF. DNA of the CDR3: TGTGCCAGAAGCCAGTGGTGGCAGCCCCAGCATTTT.

The CDR3 nucleotides read TGCGCCAGCAGCTTGGCAATAATCGTCGGGGGGGAGGAGACCCAGTACTTC. Protein: CASSLAIIVGGEETQYF. The genes are TRBV5-1 and TRBJ2-5, with 8 bases lining up with TRBD2. Per germline, CDR1 SGHRS and CDR2 YFSETQ. J gave up 5 bases and V 0 bases, and 12 bases lay outside the gene matches. This CDR3 comprises 17 residues.

The chain has TRBV21-1 and TRBJ2-2; TRBD2 is the table's D call and was not checked against the DNA. TRBV21-1 counts as a pseudogene. The CDR3 length is 19 residues. The CDR3: CASSKGRRTSPSYTGELFF. CDR3 DNA: TGTGCCAGCAGCAAAGGGCGTAGAACTAGCCCATCCTACACCGGGGAGCTGTTTTTT.

The chain recombines TRBV7-9 with TRBJ2-3; the D gene is possibly TRBD2 (5 bases). The CDR3 loop spans 14 amino acids. V shed 7 bases and J shed 0 bases, with 11 bases lying between them. Germline V gives CDR1 SEHNR, CDR2 FQNEAQ (reference sequence). The CDR3 DNA reads TGTGCCAGCAAAGGAGGCGGGAGCACAGATACGCAGTATTTT. Encoded protein: CASKGGGSTDTQYF.